The 15 T cell receptor beta chains listed next were all sequenced from one sample in a study of human T cells and chemical hapten exposure. Time point: patch test 1, 2 weeks after DPC sensitization. As to treatment: therapeutic diphenylcyclopropenone sensitization with weekly scalp DPC. TCRdb redid the calling of the RACE reads with MiXCR, one entry per CDR3 protein. This table holds approximately 350,000 distinct CDR3 sequences, around 7% found once. Here the sequenced sample was whole blood, taken in connection with sensitization to the hapten diphenylcyclopropenone (DPC). The source of these receptors is a woman under 30 with alopecia areata. Some clones in this sample may be carry-over from other donors' samples.

The chain is built from TRBV11-1 and TRBJ2-3, with a weak D call TRBD1 (7 bases). The germline V gene has CDR1 SGHAT and CDR2 FQDESV (reference sequence). The CDR3 is 14 residues long. Trimming pared 8 bases from V and 4 bases from J, leaving 16 bases between. CDR3 nucleotides: TGTGCCAGCGGACTGGAGGGGGCCGCAGATACGCAGTATTTT. Amino acid sequence: CASGLEGAADTQYF.

This chain uses TRBV6-5 with TRBJ2-5; D may be TRBD1 (6 bases). CDR1 and CDR2 (germline): MNHEY, SVGAGI. This CDR3 is 12 amino acids long. Trimming cost V 10 bases and J 3 bases, with 12 bases left between them. The CDR3 reads CATTGGEETQYF. CDR3 in DNA: TGTGCCACGACAGGTGGGGAAGAGACCCAGTACTTC.

This clonotype appeared many times. DNA for the CDR3: TGTGCCAGCAGTGATTGGGACAGCCGGGTTTTGTATTTT. This codes for CASSDWDSRVLYF. The rearrangement joins TRBV25-1 to TRBJ2-3, with TRBD1 matching over 7 bases. With V trimmed by 3 bases and J by 14 bases, 11 bases remained unmatched. CDR3 length: 13 residues. From germline, CDR1 is MGHDK and CDR2 SYGVNS.

This clonotype was seen only a few times. CDR3 sequence (DNA): TGTGCCAGCAGCTTCCTAGCGGGGGTTACAGATACGCAGTATTTT. This sequence encodes CASSFLAGVTDTQYF. This chain joins TRBV7-9 and TRBJ2-3, with 10 bases matching TRBD2. Germline V gene lookup returns CDR1 SEHNR and CDR2 FQNEAQ (reference sequence). CDR3 length equals 15 residues. V was clipped by 3 bases and J by 3 bases; unmatched bases: 3.

This rearrangement joins TRBV11-2 to TRBJ2-7; 7 positions agree with TRBD1. The V gene end was trimmed by 3 bases and the J gene end by 6 bases; junction bases not matched to a gene: 8. The CDR3 contains 14 residues. Germline V CDR1 and CDR2: SGHAT, FQNNGV. DNA for the CDR3: TGTGCCAGCAGCTTCGGGACAGCCTTCGGCGAGCAGTACTTC. Its translation: CASSFGTAFGEQYF. Full variable domain (outside the CDR3, taken from reference TRBV11-2 and TRBJ2-7): EAGVAQSPRYKIIEKRQSVAFWCNPISGHATLYWYQQILGQGPKLLIQFQNNGVVDDSQLPKDRFSAERLKGVDSTLKIQPAKLEDSAVYLCASSFGTAFGEQYFGPGTRLTVT.

The chain is built from TRBV21-1 and TRBJ1-5; TRBD1 is the table's D call and was not checked against the DNA. TRBV21-1 is a recognized pseudogene. The CDR3 is 18 residues long. CDR3 nucleotide sequence: TGTGCCAGCAGCGAGGTGAGGCCCGCGGGGGCCAGGAATCAGCCCCAGCATTTT. Translated: CASSEVRPAGARNQPQHF.

This clonotype was seen only a few times. The chain carries TRBV7-9 and TRBJ2-3; TRBD1 or TRBD2 may be the D gene (5 bases each). The ends were cut back, 0 bases at V and 3 bases at J, with 13 bases in the middle. The CDR3 spans 16 residues. Germline V gene data show CDR1 as SEHNR and CDR2 as FQNEAQ (reference sequence). The DNA of the CDR3 is TGTGCCAGCAGCTTAGCGGGGACCTTGAGGACAGATACGCAGTATTTT. Its protein product is CASSLAGTLRTDTQYF.

This clonotype has just one count. An end of the junction differs from the germline gene, which may be a read error. The chain recombines TRBV4-3 with TRBJ2-7; a weak D match, TRBD2 (7 bases). This CDR3 is 14 amino acids long. CDR1 LGHNA and CDR2 YSLEER come from the germline V gene. The CDR3 region is CASSQDQRGGEHYF. DNA of the CDR3: TGCGCCAGCAGCCAAGATCAGAGGGGGGGCGAGCACTACTTC.

This clonotype was recorded a few times. The chain combines TRBV6-5 with TRBJ1-6; a weak D match, TRBD1 (5 bases). Deletions cut 2 bases from V and 0 bases from J, with 14 bases between. There are 18 residues in the CDR3. CDR1 and CDR2 from the germline V gene are MNHEY and SVGAGI. The DNA of the CDR3 is TGTGCCAGCAGTTACGGGGGACCCCTTAGCTCCTATAATTCACCCCTCCACTTT. It codes for CASSYGGPLSSYNSPLHF.

The rearrangement links TRBV10-3 to TRBJ1-6; D ambiguous. CDR1 and CDR2 from the germline V gene are ENHRY and SYGVKD. The CDR3 spans 14 residues. V lost 8 bases to trimming and J lost 0 bases, with 8 bases between them. CDR3 loop: CAISQSSYNSPLHF. DNA of the CDR3: TGTGCCATCTCGCAGAGCTCCTATAATTCACCCCTCCACTTT.

This clonotype showed up just once. One base away lies a much larger clone, so this may be a sequencing read error. The J gene is TRBJ1-6, the V gene TRBV6-5, with D hard to call. Germline V gives CDR1 MNHEY, CDR2 SVGAGI. The CDR3 totals 17 residues. CDR3 DNA: TGTGCCAGCAGTTACCGGGCGGGCGGCTCCTATAATTCACCCATCCACTTT. It codes for CASSYRAGGSYNSPIHF.

Here the CDR3 reads CASSGTESGANVLTF. The CDR3 DNA sequence: TGTGCCAGCAGTGGGACCGAGTCTGGGGCCAACGTCCTGACTTTC. The chain couples TRBV6-6 to TRBJ2-6; D is perhaps TRBD1 or TRBD2 (5 bases each). The CDR3 is 15 amino acids. Looked up from germline, CDR1 is MNHNY and CDR2 is SVGAGI (reference sequence). V shed 5 bases and J shed 1 base, with 9 bases lying between them.

V and J are TRBV6-1 and TRBJ1-6; possibly TRBD1 for D (6 bases). The germline V gene has CDR1 MNHNS and CDR2 SASEGT. Trimming removed 4 bases from V and 7 bases from J, with 8 bases in between. The CDR3 sequence is 13 residues long. Written as DNA, the CDR3 is TGTGCCAGCAGTGCTACAGGGAATTCACCCCTCCACTTT. This translates into CASSATGNSPLHF.

V is TRBV20-1 and J is TRBJ1-1; the D gene is possibly TRBD1 (6 bases). CDR3 length: 12 amino acids. Germline-derived CDR1 and CDR2 are DFQATT and SNEGSKA (reference sequence). The V end lost 7 bases, the J end lost 5 bases, and 14 bases lay between the germline ends. In nucleotides, the CDR3 is TGCAGTGTACCCGGGGGCGCTACTGAAGCTTTCTTT. The encoded protein is CSVPGGATEAFF.

This clonotype was detected a few times. This chain links TRBV7-9 with TRBJ2-1; 8 nucleotides match TRBD2. This CDR3 is built from 14 residues. Germline assignment: CDR1 SEHNR and CDR2 FQNEAQ (reference sequence). With V trimmed by 3 bases and J by 12 bases, 10 bases remained unmatched. CDR3: CASSLAGGPLVQFF. The CDR3 bases are TGTGCCAGCAGCTTGGCGGGGGGACCGCTCGTGCAGTTCTTC. Full variable domain (outside the CDR3, taken from reference TRBV7-9 and TRBJ2-1): DTGVSQNPRHKITKRGQNVTFRCDPISEHNRLYWYRQTLGQGPEFLTYFQNEAQLEKSRLLSDRFSAERPKGSFSTLEIQRTEQGDSAMYLCASSLAGGPLVQFFGPGTRLTVL.